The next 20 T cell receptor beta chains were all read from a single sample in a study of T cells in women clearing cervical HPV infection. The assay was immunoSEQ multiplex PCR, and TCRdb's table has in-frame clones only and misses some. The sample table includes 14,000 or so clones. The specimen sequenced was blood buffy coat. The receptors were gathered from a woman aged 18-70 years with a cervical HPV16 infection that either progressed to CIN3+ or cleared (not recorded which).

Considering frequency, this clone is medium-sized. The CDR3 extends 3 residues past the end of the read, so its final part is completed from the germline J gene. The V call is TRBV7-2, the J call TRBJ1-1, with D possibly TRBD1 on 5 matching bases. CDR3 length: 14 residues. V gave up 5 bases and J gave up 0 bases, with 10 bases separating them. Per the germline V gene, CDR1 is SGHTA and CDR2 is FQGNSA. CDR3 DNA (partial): TGTGCCAGCAGCGGGGGGGTATTGAACACTGAA. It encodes CASSGGVLNTE. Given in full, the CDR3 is CASSGGVLNTEAFF.

CDR3 sequence: CASSIPYSLNQPQYF. The CDR3 DNA, read in part, is TGTGCCAGTAGTATACCGTACAGCCTCAATCAGCCG. V is TRBV19 and J is TRBJ2-3; no firm D call. From the germline J gene comes the end of the CDR3, since the read stops 3 residues before it. This CDR3 region has 15 residues. Per the germline V gene, CDR1 is LNHDA and CDR2 is SQIVND (reference sequence).

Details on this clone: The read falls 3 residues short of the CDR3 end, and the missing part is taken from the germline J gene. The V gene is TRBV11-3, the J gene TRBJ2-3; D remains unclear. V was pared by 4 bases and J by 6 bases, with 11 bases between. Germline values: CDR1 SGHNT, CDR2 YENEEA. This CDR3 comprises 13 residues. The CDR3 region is CASSSPPADTQYF. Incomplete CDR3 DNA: TGTGCCAGCAGCTCCCCCCCCGCGGATACG.

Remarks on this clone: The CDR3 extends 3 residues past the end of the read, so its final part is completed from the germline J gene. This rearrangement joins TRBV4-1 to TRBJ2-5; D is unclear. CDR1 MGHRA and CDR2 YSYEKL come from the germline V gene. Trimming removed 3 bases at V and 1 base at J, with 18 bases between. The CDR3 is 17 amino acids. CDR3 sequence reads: CASSQTSLALLQETQYF. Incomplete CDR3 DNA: TGCGCCAGCAGCCAGACGTCGTTAGCACTCCTCCAAGAGACC.

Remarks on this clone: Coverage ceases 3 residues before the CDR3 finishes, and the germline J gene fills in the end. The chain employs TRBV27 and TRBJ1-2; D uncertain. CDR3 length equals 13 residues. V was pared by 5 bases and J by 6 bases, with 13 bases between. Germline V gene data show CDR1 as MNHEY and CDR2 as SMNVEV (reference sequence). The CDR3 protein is CASSPRGMNGYTF. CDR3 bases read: TGTGCCAGCAGTCCCCGGGGAATGAATGGC.

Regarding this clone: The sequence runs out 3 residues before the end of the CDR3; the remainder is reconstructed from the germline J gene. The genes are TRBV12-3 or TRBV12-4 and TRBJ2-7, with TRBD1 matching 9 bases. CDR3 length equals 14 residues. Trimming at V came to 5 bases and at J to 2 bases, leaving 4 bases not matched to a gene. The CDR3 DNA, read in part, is TGTGCCAGCAGTAGGGGACAGGGAACCTACGAG. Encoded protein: CASSRGQGTYE. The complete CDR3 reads CASSRGQGTYEQYF.

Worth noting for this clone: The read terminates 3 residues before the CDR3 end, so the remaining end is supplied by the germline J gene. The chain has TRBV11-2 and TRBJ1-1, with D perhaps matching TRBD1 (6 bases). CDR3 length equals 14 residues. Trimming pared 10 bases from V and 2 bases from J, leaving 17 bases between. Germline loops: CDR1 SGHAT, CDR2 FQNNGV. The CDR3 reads CATRSGVGNTEAFF. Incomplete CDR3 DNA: TGTGCCACCCGATCAGGGGTAGGAAACACTGAA.

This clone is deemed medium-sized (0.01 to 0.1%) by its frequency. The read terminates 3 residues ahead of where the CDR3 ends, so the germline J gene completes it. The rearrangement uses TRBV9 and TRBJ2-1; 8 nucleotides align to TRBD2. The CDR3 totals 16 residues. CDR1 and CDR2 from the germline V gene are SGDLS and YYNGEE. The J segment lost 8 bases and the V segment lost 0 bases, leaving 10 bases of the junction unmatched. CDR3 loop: CASSVDTGGGLYEQFF. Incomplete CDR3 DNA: TGTGCCAGCAGCGTAGATACGGGGGGGGGCCTCTATGAG.

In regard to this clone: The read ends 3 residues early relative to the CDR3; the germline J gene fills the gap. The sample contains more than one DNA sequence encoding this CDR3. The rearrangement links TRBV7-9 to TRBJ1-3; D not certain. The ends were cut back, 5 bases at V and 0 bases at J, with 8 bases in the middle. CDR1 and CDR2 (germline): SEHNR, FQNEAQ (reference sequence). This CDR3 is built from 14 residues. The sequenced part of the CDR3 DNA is TGTGCCAGCAGCGCACCAGACTCTGGAAACACC. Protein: CASSAPDSGNT. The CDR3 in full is CASSAPDSGNTIYF.

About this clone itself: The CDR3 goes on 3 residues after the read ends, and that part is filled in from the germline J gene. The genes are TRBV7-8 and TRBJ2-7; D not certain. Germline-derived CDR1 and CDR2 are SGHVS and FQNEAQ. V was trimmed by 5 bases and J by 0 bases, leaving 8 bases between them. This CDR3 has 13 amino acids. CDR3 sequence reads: CASSRDNSYEQYF. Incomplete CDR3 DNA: TGTGCCAGCAGCCGAGACAACTCCTACGAG. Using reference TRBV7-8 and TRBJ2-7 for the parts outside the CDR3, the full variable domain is GAGVSQSPRYKVAKRGQDVALRCDPISGHVSLFWYQQALGQGPEFLTYFQNEAQLDKSGLPSDRFFAERPEGSVSTLKIQRTQQEDSAVYLCASSRDNSYEQYFGPGTRLTVT.

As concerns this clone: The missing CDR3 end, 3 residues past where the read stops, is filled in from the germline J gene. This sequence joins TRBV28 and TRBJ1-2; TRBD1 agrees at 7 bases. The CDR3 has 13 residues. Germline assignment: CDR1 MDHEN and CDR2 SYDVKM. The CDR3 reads CASSLRQGIGYTF. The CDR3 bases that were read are TGTGCCAGCAGTTTAAGACAGGGTATAGGC.

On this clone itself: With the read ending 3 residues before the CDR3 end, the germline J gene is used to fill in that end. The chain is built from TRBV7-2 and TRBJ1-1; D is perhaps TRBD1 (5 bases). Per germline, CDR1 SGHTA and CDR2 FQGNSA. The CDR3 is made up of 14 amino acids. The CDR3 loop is CASSPGQAQETAFF. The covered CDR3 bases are TGTGCCAGCAGCCCCGGACAAGCCCAAGAGACA.

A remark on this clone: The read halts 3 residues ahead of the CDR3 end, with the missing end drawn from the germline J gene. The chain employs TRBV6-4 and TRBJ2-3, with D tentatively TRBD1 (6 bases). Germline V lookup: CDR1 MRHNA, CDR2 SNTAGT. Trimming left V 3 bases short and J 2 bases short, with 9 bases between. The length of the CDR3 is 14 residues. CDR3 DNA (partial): TGTGCCAGCAGTGAGGCAGGGGACACAGATACG. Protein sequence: CASSEAGDTDT. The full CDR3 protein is CASSEAGDTDTQYF.

Partial CDR3 DNA: TGTGCCAGCAGACCTAGCTGGGGTACGCATTCACCC. Residues: CASRPSWGTHSP. The whole CDR3 sequence is CASRPSWGTHSPLHF. This rearrangement joins TRBV7-8 to TRBJ1-6; D gene uncertain. The read terminates 3 residues ahead of where the CDR3 ends, so the germline J gene completes it. This CDR3 spans 15 amino acids. The germline gives CDR1 SGHVS, CDR2 FQNEAQ. V shed 6 bases and J shed 8 bases, with 17 bases lying between them.

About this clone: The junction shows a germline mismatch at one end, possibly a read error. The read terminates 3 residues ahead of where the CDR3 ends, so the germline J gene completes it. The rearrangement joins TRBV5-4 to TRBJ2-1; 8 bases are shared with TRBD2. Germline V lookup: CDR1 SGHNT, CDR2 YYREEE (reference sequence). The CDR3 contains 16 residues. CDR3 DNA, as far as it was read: TGTGCCAACAGCTATGGCGGGGGGAGCTCCTACAATGAG. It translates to CANSYGGGSSYNE. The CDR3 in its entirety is CANSYGGGSSYNEQFF.

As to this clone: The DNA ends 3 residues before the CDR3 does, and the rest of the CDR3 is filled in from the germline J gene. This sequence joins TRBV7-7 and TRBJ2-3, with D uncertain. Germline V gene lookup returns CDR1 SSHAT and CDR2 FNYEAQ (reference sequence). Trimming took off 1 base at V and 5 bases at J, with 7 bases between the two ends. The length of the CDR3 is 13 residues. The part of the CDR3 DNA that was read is TGTGCCAGCAGCTTAGAGATAGAAGATACG. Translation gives CASSLEIEDT. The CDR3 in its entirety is CASSLEIEDTQYF.

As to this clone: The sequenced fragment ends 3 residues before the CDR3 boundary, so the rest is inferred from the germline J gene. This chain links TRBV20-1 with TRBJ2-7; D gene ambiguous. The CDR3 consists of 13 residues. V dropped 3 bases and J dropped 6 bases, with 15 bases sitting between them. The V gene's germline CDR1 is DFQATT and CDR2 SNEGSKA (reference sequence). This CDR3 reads CSASWQVRSEQYF. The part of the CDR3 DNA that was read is TGCAGTGCTAGTTGGCAGGTCAGGAGCGAG.

The CDR3 spells CASSQDWQGNIQYF. The covered CDR3 bases are TGTGCCAGCAGCCAAGATTGGCAGGGGAACATT. The chain couples TRBV3-1 (or the pseudogene TRBV3-2) to TRBJ2-4, with D possibly TRBD1 on 6 matching bases. The DNA ends 3 residues before the CDR3 does, and the rest of the CDR3 is filled in from the germline J gene. The germline V gene has CDR1 LGHDT and CDR2 YNNKEL (reference sequence). Trimming took off 0 bases at V and 7 bases at J, with 10 bases between the two ends. This CDR3 spans 14 amino acids.

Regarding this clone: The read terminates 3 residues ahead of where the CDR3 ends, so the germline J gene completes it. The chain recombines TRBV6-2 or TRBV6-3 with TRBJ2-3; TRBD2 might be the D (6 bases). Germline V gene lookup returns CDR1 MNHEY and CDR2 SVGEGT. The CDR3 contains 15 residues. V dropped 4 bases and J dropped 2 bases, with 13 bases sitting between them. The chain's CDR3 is CASSSSATFTDTQYF. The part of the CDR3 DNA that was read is TGTGCCAGCAGTTCTAGCGCTACTTTCACAGATACG.

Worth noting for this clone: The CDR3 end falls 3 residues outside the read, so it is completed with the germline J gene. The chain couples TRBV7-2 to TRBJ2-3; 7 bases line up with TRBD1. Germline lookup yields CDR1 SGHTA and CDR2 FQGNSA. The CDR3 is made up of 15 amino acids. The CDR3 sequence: CASSIQGSRGETQYF. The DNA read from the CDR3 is TGTGCCAGCAGCATACAGGGGTCGAGAGGGGAGACG.